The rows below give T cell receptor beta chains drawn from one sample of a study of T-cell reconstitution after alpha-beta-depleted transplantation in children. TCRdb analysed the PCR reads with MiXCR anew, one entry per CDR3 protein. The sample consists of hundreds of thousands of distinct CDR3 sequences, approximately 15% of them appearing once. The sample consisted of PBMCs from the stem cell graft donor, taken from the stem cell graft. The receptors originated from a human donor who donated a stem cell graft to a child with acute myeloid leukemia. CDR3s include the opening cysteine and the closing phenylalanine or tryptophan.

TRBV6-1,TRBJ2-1,CASSEAEDSTNEQFF
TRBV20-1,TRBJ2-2,CSAKRSESDRELFF
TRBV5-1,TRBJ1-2,CASSSRGGIGTNYGYTF
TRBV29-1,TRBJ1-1,CSVIQGPEKTEAFF
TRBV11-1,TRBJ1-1,CASTLNLDTEAFF
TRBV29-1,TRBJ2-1,CSVAETGAYNEQFF
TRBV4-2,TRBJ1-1,CASSQEPANTEAFF
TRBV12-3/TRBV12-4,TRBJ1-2,CASRTSGATRHGYTF
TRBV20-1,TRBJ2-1,CSATFSSGGPYNEQFF
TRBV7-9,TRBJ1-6,CASSLGESVASPLHF
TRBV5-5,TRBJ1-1,CASSPSDREAFF
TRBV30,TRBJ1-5,CAWSDLKNQPQHF
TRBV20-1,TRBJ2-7,CSARVPGGDYEQYF
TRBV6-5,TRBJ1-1,CASSSRGGAEAFF
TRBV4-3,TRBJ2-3,CASSQGLAGRTDTQYF
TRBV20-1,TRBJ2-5,CSAEGQGPSVGGETQYF
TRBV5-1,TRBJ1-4,CASREAGGPITNEKLFF
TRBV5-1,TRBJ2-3,CASSLVGEADTQYF
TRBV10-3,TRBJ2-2,CAISESIGHQNTGELFF
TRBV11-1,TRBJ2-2,CASSSTAWGTSKDDTGELFF
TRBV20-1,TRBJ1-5,CSARGGRDQPQHF
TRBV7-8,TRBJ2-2,CASRTKGGANTGELFF
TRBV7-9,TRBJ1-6,CASSPTGFDSPLHF
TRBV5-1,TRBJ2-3,CASSLASGQRTDTQYF
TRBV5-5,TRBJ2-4,CASSLGRMGFGKNIQYF
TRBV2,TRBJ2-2,CASTERPPNTGELFF
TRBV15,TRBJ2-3,CATSRVHRFGTDTQYF